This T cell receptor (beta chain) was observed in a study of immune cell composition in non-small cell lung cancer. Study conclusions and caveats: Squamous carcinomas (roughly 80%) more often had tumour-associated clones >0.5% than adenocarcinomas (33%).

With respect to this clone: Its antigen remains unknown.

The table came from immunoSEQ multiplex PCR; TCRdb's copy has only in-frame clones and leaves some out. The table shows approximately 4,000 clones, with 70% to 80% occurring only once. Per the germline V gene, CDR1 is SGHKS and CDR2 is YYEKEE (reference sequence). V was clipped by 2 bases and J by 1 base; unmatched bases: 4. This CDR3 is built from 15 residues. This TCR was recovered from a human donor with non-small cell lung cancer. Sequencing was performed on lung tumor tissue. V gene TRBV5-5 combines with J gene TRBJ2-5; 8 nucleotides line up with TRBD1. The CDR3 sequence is CASSFRTGGQETQYF. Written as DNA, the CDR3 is TGTGCCAGCAGCTTTCGTACAGGGGGCCAAGAGACCCAGTACTTC.